This T cell receptor beta chain originates from a study of blood T cell repertoires in COVID-19. Study-wide background: T cells, B-cell-depleted T cells, or PBMCs supplied cDNA or gDNA.

Germline CDR1 is SGHAT and CDR2 is FQNNGV. Trimming took off 5 bases at V and 2 bases at J, with 17 bases between the two ends. The CDR3 length is 16 residues. Libraries were prepared by immunoSEQ multiplex PCR; TCRdb keeps only in-frame clonotypes and omits some of them. The sample contains approximately 170,000 clones, roughly 85% of which appear only once. The sequence derives from a woman over 75 with active or convalescent COVID-19. This chain uses TRBV11-2 with TRBJ2-3; TRBD2 might be the D (6 bases). The specimen was peripheral blood. The CDR3 sequence: CASSRGTVIVTDTQYF. In DNA form, the CDR3 reads TGTGCCAGCAGCCGCGGGACGGTGATTGTCACAGATACGCAGTATTTT.